This T cell receptor beta chain was captured in a study of OX40 agonist ivuxolimab in advanced cancers. In the study overall: Mean age about 60 years, range roughly 23 to 79; around 80% male.

TCRdb's copy holds only in-frame clones and misses some; the assay was immunoSEQ multiplex PCR. The sample yields roughly 100,000 clones, almost 90% seen once. This clone showed up just a few times. V trimming: 1 base; J trimming: 2 bases; junction bases outside the gene matches: 4. CDR3 length: 16 amino acids. Germline V lookup: CDR1 MNHEY, CDR2 SMNVEV (reference sequence). Sequences were derived from CD4+ or CD8+ T cells sorted from blood, sampled in a trial of the OX40 agonist ivuxolimab. The chain has TRBV27 and TRBJ1-4, with TRBD1 matching over 7 bases. The receptor was derived from an adult with an advanced solid tumor such as melanoma, head and neck, liver or kidney cancer. The CDR3: CASSLFTGVTNEKLFF. CDR3 nucleotide sequence: TGTGCCAGCAGTTTATTTACAGGGGTCACTAATGAAAAACTGTTTTTT.